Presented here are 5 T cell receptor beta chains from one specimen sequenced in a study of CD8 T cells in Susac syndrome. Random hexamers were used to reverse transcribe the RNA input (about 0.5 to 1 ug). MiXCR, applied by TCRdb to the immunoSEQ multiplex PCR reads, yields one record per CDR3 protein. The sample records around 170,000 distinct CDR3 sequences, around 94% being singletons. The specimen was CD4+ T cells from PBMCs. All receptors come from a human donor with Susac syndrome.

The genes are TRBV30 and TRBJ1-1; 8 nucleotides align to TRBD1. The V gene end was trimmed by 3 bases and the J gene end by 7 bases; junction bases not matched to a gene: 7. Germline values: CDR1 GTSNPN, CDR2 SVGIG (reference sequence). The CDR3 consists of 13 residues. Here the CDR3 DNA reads TGTGCCTGGAGAACGCTGGGGACAGGTGAAGCTTTCTTT. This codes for CAWRTLGTGEAFF.

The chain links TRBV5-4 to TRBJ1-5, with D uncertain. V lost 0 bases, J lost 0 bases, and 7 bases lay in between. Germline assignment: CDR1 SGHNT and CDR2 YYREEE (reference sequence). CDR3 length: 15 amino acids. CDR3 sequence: CASSLVPDSNQPQHF. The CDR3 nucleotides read TGTGCCAGCAGCTTGGTTCCCGATAGCAATCAGCCCCAGCATTTT.

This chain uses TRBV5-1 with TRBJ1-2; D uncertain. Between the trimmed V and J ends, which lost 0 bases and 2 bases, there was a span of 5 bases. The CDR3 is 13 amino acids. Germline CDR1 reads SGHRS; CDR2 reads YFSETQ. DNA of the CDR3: TGCGCCAGCAGCTTGGAACCAAACTATGGCTACACCTTC. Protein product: CASSLEPNYGYTF.

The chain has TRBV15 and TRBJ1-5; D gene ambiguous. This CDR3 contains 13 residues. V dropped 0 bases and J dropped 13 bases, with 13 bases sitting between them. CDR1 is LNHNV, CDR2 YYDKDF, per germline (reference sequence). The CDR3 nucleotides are TGTGCCACCAGCAGAGATTCGGGAGGGAGGCAGCATTTT. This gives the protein CATSRDSGGRQHF.

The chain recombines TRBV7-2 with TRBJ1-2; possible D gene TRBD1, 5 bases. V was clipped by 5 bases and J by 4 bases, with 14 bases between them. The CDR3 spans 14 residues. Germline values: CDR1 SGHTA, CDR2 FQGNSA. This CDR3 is CASSPGTGAYGYTF. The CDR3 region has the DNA TGTGCCAGCAGCCCGGGCACCGGGGCCTATGGCTACACCTTC.